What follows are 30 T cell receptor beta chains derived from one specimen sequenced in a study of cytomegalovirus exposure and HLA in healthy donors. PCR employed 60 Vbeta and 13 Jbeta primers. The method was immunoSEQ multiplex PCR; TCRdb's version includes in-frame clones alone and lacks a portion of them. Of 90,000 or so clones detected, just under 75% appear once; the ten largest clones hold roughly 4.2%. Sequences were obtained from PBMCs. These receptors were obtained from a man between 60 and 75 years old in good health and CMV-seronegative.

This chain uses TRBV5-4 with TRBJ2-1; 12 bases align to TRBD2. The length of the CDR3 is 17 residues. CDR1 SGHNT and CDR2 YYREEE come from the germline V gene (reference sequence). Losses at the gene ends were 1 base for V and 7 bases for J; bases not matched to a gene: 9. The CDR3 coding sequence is TGTGCCAGCAGCTTGAGAAATGGGCTAGCGGGGGGGAATGAGCAGTTCTTC. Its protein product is CASSLRNGLAGGNEQFF.

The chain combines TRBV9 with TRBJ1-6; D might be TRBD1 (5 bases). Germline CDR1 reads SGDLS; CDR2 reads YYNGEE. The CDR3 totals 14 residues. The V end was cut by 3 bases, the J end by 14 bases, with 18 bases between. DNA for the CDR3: TGTGCCAGCAGCGCCTATAGGACATCCTCGACCCTCCACTTT. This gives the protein CASSAYRTSSTLHF.

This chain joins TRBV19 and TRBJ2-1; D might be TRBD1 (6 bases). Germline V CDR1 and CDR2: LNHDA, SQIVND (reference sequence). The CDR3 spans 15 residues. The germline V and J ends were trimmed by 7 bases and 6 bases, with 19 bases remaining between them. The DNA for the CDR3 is TGTGCCAGTACCAGACAGGCTTACATGGTCAATGAGCAGTTCTTC. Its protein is CASTRQAYMVNEQFF.

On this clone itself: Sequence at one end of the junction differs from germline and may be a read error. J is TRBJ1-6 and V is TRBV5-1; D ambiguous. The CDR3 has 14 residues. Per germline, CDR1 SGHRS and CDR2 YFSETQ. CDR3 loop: CASSSGSYNSPLRF. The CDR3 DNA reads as TGCGCCAGCAGCTCCGGGTCCTATAATTCACCCCTCCGCTTT.

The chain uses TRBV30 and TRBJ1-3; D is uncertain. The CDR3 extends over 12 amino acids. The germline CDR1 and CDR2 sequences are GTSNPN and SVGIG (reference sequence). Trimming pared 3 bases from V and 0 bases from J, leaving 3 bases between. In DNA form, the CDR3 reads TGTGCCTGGAGGTACTCTGGAAACACCATATATTTT. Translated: CAWRYSGNTIYF.

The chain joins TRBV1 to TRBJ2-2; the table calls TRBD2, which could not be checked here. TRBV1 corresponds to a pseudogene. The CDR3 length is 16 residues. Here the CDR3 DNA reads TGCACCAGCAGCCAGGCCTATTGCGGAAACACCGGGGAGCTGTTTTTT. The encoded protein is CTSSQAYCGNTGELFF.

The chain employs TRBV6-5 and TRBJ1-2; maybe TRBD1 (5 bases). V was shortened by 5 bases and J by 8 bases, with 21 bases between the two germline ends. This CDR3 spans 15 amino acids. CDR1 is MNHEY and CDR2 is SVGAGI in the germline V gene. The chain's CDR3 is CASSPGLSSAVGYTF. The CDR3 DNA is TGTGCCAGCAGTCCGGGACTGTCCTCGGCGGTCGGCTACACCTTC.

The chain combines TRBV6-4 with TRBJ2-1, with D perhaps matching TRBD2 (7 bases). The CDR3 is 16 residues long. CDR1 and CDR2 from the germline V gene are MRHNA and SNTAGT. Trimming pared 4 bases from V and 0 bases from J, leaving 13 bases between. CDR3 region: CASSVMAGASYNEQFF. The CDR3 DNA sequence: TGTGCCAGCAGTGTGATGGCGGGGGCCTCCTACAATGAGCAGTTCTTC.

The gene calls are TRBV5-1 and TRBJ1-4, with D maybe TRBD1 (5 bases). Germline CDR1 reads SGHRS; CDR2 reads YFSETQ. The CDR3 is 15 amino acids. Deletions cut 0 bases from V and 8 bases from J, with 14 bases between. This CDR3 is CASSLATGVGEKLFF. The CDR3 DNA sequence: TGCGCCAGCAGCTTGGCCACGGGGGTTGGGGAAAAACTGTTTTTT.

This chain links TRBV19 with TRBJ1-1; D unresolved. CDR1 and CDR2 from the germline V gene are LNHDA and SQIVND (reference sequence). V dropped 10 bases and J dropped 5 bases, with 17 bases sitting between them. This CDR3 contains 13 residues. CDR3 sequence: CATSPGPGTEAFF. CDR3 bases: TGTGCCACATCTCCGGGTCCTGGGACTGAAGCTTTCTTT.

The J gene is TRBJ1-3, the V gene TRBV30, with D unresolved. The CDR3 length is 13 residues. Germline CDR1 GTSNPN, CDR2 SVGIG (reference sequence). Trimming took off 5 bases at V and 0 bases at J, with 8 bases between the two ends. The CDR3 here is CAWDFNSGNTIYF. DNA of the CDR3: TGTGCCTGGGACTTTAACTCTGGAAACACCATATATTTT.

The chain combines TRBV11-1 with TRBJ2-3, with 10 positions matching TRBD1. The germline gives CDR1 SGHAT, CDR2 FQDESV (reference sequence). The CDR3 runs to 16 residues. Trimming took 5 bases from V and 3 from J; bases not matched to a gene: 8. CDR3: CASSTDRTGGTDTQYF. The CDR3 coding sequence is TGTGCCAGCAGCACGGACAGGACAGGGGGGACAGATACGCAGTATTTT.

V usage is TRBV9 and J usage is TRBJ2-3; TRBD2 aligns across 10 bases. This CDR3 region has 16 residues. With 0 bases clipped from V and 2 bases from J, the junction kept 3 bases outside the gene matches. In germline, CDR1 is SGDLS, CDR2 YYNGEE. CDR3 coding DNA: TGTGCCAGCAGCGTAGTCAGCGGGGGGGACACAGATACGCAGTATTTT. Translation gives CASSVVSGGDTDTQYF.

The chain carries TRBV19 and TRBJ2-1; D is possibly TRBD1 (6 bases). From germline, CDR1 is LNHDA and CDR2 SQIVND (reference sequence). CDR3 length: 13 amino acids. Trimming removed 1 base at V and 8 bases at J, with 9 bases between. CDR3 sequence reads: CASSIVPGDEQFF. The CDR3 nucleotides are TGTGCCAGTAGTATAGTACCAGGGGATGAGCAGTTCTTC.

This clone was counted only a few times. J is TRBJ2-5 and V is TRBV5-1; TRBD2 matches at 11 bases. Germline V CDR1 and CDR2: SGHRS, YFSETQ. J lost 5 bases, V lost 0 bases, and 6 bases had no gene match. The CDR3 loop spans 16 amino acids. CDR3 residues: CASSLAPTSGAETQYF. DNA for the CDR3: TGCGCCAGCAGCTTGGCCCCGACTAGCGGGGCCGAGACCCAGTACTTC.

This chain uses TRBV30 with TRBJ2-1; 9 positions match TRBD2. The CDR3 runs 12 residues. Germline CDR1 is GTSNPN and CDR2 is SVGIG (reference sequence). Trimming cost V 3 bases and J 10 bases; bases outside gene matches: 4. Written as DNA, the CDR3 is TGTGCCTGGAGGGGGAGCGGGGGGGAGCAGTTCTTC. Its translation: CAWRGSGGEQFF.

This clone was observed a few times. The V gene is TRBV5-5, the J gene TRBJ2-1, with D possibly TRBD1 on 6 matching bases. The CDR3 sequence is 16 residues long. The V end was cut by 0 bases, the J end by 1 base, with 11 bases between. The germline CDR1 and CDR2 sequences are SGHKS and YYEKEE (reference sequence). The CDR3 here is CASSLEGGSSYNEQFF. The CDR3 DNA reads TGTGCCAGCAGCTTGGAAGGGGGATCGTCCTACAATGAGCAGTTCTTC.

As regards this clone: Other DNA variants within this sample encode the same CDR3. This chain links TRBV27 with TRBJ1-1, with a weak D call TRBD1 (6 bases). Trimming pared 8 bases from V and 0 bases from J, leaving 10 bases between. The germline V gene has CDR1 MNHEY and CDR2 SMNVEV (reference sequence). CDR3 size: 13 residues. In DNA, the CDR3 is TGTGCCAGCGGAAGGACAGTGAACACTGAAGCTTTCTTT. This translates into CASGRTVNTEAFF.

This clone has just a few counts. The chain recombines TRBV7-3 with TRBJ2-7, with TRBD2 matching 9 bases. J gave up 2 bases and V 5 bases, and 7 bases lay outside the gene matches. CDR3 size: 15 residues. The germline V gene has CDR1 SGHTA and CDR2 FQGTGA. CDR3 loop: CASSPAGGVPYEQYF. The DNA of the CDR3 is TGTGCCAGCAGCCCAGCGGGGGGCGTTCCCTACGAGCAGTACTTC.

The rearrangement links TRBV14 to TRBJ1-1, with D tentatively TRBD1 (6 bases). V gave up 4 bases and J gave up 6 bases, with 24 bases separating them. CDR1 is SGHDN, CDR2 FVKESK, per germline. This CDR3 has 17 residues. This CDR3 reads CASSPRQVSFGNAEAFF. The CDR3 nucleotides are TGTGCCAGCAGCCCTAGACAGGTTTCATTTGGAAACGCTGAAGCTTTCTTT. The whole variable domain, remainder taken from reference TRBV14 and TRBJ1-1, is EAGVTQFPSHSVIEKGQTVTLRCDPISGHDNLYWYRRVMGKEIKFLLHFVKESKQDESGMPNNRFLAERTGGTYSTLKVQPAELEDSGVYFCASSPRQVSFGNAEAFFGQGTRLTVV.

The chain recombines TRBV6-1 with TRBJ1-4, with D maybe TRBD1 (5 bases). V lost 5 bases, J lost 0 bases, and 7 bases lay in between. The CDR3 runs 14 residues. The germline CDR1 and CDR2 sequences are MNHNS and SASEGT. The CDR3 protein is CASSRQSTNEKLFF. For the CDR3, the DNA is TGTGCCAGCAGTCGACAGTCAACTAATGAAAAACTGTTTTTT.

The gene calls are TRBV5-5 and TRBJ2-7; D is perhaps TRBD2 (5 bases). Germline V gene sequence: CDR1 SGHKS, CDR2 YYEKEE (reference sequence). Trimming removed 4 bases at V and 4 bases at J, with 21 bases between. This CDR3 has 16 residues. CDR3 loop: CASSPLPGPSQYEQYF. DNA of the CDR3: TGTGCCAGCAGCCCCCTCCCCGGGCCTAGCCAATACGAGCAGTACTTC.

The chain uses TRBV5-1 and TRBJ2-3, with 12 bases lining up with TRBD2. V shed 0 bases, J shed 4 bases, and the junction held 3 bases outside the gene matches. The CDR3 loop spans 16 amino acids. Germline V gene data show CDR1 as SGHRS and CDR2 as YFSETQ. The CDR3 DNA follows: TGCGCCAGCAGCTTGGGACTAGCGGGGGAGGCAGATACGCAGTATTTT. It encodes CASSLGLAGEADTQYF. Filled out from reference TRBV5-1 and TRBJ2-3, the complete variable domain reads KAGVTQTPRYLIKTRGQQVTLSCSPISGHRSVSWYQQTPGQGLQFLFEYFSETQRNKGNFPGRFSGRQFSNSRSEMNVSTLELGDSALYLCASSLGLAGEADTQYFGPGTRLTVL.

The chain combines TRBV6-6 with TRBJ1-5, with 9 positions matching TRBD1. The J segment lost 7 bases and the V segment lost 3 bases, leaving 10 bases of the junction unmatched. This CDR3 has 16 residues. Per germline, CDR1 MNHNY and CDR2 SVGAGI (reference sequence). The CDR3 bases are TGTGCCAGCAGTTATGGACCGGGACAGGGAGTCCAGCCCCAGCATTTT. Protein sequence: CASSYGPGQGVQPQHF.

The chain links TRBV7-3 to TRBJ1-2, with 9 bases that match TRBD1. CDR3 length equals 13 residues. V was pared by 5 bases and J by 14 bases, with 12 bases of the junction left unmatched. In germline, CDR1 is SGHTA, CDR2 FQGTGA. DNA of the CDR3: TGTGCCAGCAGCCCAGGGCTGGGGACAGGGTGGACCTTC. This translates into CASSPGLGTGWTF.

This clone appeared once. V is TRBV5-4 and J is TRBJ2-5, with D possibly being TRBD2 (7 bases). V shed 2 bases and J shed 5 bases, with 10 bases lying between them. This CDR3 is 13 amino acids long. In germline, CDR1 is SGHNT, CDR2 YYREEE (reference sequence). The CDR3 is CASSFRGGETQYF. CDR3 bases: TGTGCCAGCAGCTTCAGGGGAGGGGAGACCCAGTACTTC.

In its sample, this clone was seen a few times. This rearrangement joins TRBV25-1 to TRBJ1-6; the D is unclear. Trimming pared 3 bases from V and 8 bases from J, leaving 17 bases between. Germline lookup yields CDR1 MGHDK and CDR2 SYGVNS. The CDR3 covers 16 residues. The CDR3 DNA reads TGTGCCAGCAGTGACCCAGGAGGTGGATCTTATTCACCCCTCCACTTT. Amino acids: CASSDPGGGSYSPLHF.

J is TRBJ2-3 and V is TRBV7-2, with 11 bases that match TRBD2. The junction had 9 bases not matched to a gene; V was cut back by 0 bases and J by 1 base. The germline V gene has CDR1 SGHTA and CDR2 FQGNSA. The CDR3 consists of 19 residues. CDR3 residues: CASSLAIAGGPWGTDTQYF. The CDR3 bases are TGTGCCAGCAGCTTAGCGATAGCGGGGGGGCCCTGGGGCACAGATACGCAGTATTTT.

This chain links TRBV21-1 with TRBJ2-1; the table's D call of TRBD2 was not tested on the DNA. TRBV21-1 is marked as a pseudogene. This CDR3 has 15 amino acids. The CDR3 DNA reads TGTGCCAGCAGCGTGAAAGGGTCGGGGGGGTATGAGCAGTTCTTC. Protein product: CASSVKGSGGYEQFF.

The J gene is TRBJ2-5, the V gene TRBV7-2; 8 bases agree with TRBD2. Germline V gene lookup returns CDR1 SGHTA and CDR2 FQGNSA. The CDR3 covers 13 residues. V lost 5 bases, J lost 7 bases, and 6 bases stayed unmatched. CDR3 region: CASSRGGLVTQYF. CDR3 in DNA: TGTGCCAGCAGCCGCGGGGGGTTGGTGACCCAGTACTTC. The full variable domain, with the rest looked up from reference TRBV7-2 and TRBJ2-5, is GAGVSQSPSNKVTEKGKDVELRCDPISGHTALYWYRQSLGQGLEFLIYFQGNSAPDKSGLPSDRFSAERTGGSVSTLTIQRTQQEDSAVYLCASSRGGLVTQYFGPGTRLLVL.